This paragraph covers one TCR beta chain sequence. The data originate from a study of human CD8 memory T cell subsets. The authors made TCR beta libraries using UMI-labeled 5' RACE. Reprocessing the 5' RACE reads, TCRdb reports a single entry for every CDR3 protein and omits DNA. This repertoire includes about 6,200 distinct CDR3 sequences. CDR3 length equals 13 residues. Germline V gives CDR1 MNHNS, CDR2 SASEGT. V gene TRBV6-1 combines with J gene TRBJ2-1; TCRdb selects TRBD2, and the lack of DNA leaves this call unchecked. The sequenced sample consisted of CD8+ effector memory T cells (TEM) sorted from PBMCs. Subset in this sample: effector memory CD8 T cells, CCR7- CD45RO+ CD95+. This receptor was obtained from a human donor in good health. CDR3 region: CASSVSGRSEQFF.